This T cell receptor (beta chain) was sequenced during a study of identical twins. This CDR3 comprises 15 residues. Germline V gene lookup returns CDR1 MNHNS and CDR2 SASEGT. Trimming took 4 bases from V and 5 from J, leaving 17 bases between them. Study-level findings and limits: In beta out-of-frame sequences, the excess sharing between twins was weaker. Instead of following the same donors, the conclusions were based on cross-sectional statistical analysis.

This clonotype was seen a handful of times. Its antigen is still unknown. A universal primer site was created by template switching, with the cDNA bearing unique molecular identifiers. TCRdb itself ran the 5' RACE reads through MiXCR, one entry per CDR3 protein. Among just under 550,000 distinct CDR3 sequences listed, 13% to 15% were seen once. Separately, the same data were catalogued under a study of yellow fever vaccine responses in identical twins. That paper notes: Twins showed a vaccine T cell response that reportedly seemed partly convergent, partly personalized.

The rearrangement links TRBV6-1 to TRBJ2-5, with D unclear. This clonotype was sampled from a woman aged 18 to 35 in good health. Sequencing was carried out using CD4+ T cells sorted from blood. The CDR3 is CASSVVGTQGETQYF. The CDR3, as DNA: TGTGCCAGCAGTGTAGTTGGAACCCAAGGCGAGACCCAGTACTTC.